Presented here are 11 T cell receptor beta chains from one specimen sequenced in a study of response to subunit inactivated influenza vaccine. TCRdb itself ran the RT-PCR reads through MiXCR, one entry per CDR3 protein. The sample shows about 520,000 distinct CDR3 sequences, roughly 27% of them seen only once. Sequenced material: CD4+ T cells sorted from PBMCs, taken roughly 5 days after vaccination. The receptors were gathered from a man in his fifties or sixties who received an inactivated influenza vaccine.

This rearrangement joins TRBV12-3 or TRBV12-4 to TRBJ2-3; D might be TRBD1 or TRBD2, each matching 5 bases. CDR3 length: 13 residues. The V end was cut by 5 bases, the J end by 11 bases, with 17 bases between. CDR3 bases: TGTGCCAGCAGTCCTCAACCGGGACGGCAGCAGTATTTT. Amino acids: CASSPQPGRQQYF.

The gene calls are TRBV29-1 and TRBJ1-1; a possible D gene is TRBD1 (5 bases). Germline V CDR1 and CDR2: SQVTM, ANQGSEA. Trimming left V 6 bases short and J 5 bases short, with 16 bases between. This CDR3 contains 13 residues. DNA of the CDR3: TGCAGCGTGGGAGGGGCACCCGCAACTGAAGCTTTCTTT. It translates to CSVGGAPATEAFF.

The chain uses TRBV4-2 and TRBJ2-7, with TRBD1 matching 7 bases. Germline V CDR1 and CDR2: LGHNA, YNFKEQ. V dropped 4 bases and J dropped 4; count of bases not matched to a gene: 10. The CDR3 runs to 15 residues. The CDR3 DNA reads as TGTGCCAGCAGCCTTGCAGGGACAGTCAGTTACGAGCAGTACTTC. Encoded protein: CASSLAGTVSYEQYF.

The chain uses TRBV7-2 and TRBJ2-5, with D perhaps TRBD1 (6 bases). The germline gives CDR1 SGHTA, CDR2 FQGNSA. The CDR3 length is 14 residues. Trimming took 0 bases from V and 6 from J, leaving 11 bases between them. The CDR3 spells CASSLATGAQTQYF. CDR3 bases: TGTGCCAGCAGCTTAGCGACAGGAGCGCAGACCCAGTACTTC.

This sequence joins TRBV5-4 and TRBJ2-1; weak D call: TRBD2 (6 bases). Germline CDR1 is SGHNT and CDR2 is YYREEE (reference sequence). Trimming removed 6 bases at V and 5 bases at J, with 27 bases between. The CDR3 has 18 residues. The CDR3 DNA follows: TGTGCCAGCAACTCAGTGGGGACTCCGGGAGCTTTCCACAATGAGCAGTTCTTC. Translating it yields CASNSVGTPGAFHNEQFF. Full variable domain (remainder filled in from reference TRBV5-4 and TRBJ2-1): ETGVTQSPTHLIKTRGQQVTLRCSSQSGHNTVSWYQQALGQGPQFIFQYYREEENGRGNFPPRFSGLQFPNYSSELNVNALELDDSALYLCASNSVGTPGAFHNEQFFGPGTRLTVL.

This clonotype turned up a few times. CDR3 loop: CASSQDLSGANTAGLFF. Written as DNA, the CDR3 is TGTGCCAGCAGCCAAGATCTATCGGGGGCCAATACCGCGGGGCTGTTTTTT. V and J are TRBV4-2 and TRBJ2-2, with D perhaps being TRBD1 or TRBD2 (6 bases each). The CDR3 spans 17 residues. Germline CDR1 and CDR2: LGHNA and YNFKEQ. The V end lost 0 bases, the J end lost 13 bases, and 24 bases lay between the germline ends.

In this sample, this clonotype turned up a few times. The V call is TRBV4-2, the J call TRBJ1-5; D is possibly TRBD1 (6 bases). Germline assignment: CDR1 LGHNA and CDR2 YNFKEQ. CDR3 length: 18 residues. Trimming took off 1 base at V and 0 bases at J, with 16 bases between the two ends. CDR3 sequence: CASSQVRQGLDSNQPQHF. The CDR3 DNA sequence: TGTGCCAGCAGCCAAGTGAGGCAGGGGTTGGATAGCAATCAGCCCCAGCATTTT.

The chain recombines TRBV30 with TRBJ2-6; D gene ambiguous. Germline-derived CDR1 and CDR2 are GTSNPN and SVGIG (reference sequence). The V and J ends lost 2 bases and 4 bases respectively, with 12 bases between them. The CDR3 extends over 15 amino acids. This CDR3 is CAWSSNIGGANVLTF. CDR3 nucleotide sequence: TGTGCCTGGAGTTCAAACATAGGCGGGGCCAACGTCCTGACTTTC.

The CDR3, as DNA: TGCAGTGCTAGACTGGGGGGGGCCTCCTACGAGCAGTACTTC. It encodes CSARLGGASYEQYF. V gene TRBV20-1 combines with J gene TRBJ2-7; D may be TRBD2 (7 bases). The germline V gene encodes CDR1 DFQATT and CDR2 SNEGSKA (reference sequence). Trimming cost V 2 bases and J 0 bases, with 11 bases left between them. The CDR3 has 14 residues.

This clonotype appeared once. The chain uses TRBV19 and TRBJ1-3, with D possibly being TRBD1 (6 bases). The CDR3 totals 14 residues. The germline V gene encodes CDR1 LNHDA and CDR2 SQIVND (reference sequence). V gave up 10 bases and J gave up 4 bases, with 17 bases separating them. This CDR3 reads CATHWGQTGNTIYF. The CDR3 DNA reads as TGTGCCACCCACTGGGGACAAACGGGAAACACCATATATTTT. The variable domain in full, with the rest retrieved from reference TRBV19 and TRBJ1-3, is DGGITQSPKYLFRKEGQNVTLSCEQNLNHDAMYWYRQDPGQGLRLIYYSQIVNDFQKGDIAEGYSVSREKKESFPLTVTSAQKNPTAFYLCATHWGQTGNTIYFGEGSWLTVV.

The chain joins TRBV19 to TRBJ2-5; D remains ambiguous. Germline V gene sequence: CDR1 LNHDA, CDR2 SQIVND (reference sequence). V lost 4 bases, J lost 5 bases, and 11 bases lay in between. The CDR3 totals 13 residues. In DNA, the CDR3 is TGTGCCAGTAGTACTTCAGCTTGGGAGACCCAGTACTTC. This codes for CASSTSAWETQYF.